What follows are 26 T cell receptor beta chains derived from one specimen sequenced in a study of T cells in Graves' hyperthyroidism and ophthalmopathy (dated by TCRdb to between 2018 and 2021). The library was made by multiplex PCR. TCRdb shows the sequencer as Illumina HiSeq 2000. The TCR beta CDR3 regions were amplified from the RNA transcripts. The TCR CDR3 was subjected to a first round of RT-PCR using the HTBI primer set and the Qiagen OneStep RT-PCR kit. The public reads were quality trimmed at Q25 with fastp and then assembled into clones with MiXCR by TCRdb, keeping productive beta chains. Rows matching on CDR3 protein sequence are summarized as one entry with the most common DNA and genes. The table for this sample lists 50,000 to 60,000 distinct CDR3 sequences; about 50% of them were counted only once. The leading ten clones occupy roughly 12% of the sample. Source material: blood. These receptors originate from a woman aged 25 to 45 with Graves' ophthalmopathy.

The rearrangement joins TRBV7-2 to TRBJ2-2; 14 positions agree with TRBD2. Germline V lookup: CDR1 SGHTA, CDR2 FQGNSA. With 5 bases clipped from V and 6 bases from J, the junction kept 11 bases outside the gene matches. CDR3 length: 18 amino acids. The CDR3 nucleotides are TGTGCCAGCAGCGATAGAATGGGACTAGCGGGAGAGGCCGGGGAGCTGTTTTTT. Amino acid sequence: CASSDRMGLAGEAGELFF.

Of note for this clonotype: Given a much more abundant clone one base away, this may be a read error. This sequence joins TRBV3-1 and TRBJ2-7; D unclear. With 3 bases removed from V and 4 bases from J, the gap between germline ends came to 7 bases. Germline V gene sequence: CDR1 LGHDT, CDR2 YNNKEL (reference sequence). The CDR3 contains 12 residues. The CDR3 coding sequence is TGTGCCAGCAGCCACGAAATGTACGAGCAGTACTTC. It specifies CASSHEMYEQYF.

This clonotype was detected many times. The V and J genes are TRBV20-1 and TRBJ2-3; D tentatively reads TRBD1 or TRBD2 (5 bases each). Germline lookup yields CDR1 DFQATT and CDR2 SNEGSKA (reference sequence). V lost 6 bases to trimming and J lost 4 bases, with 23 bases between them. This CDR3 has 16 amino acids. CDR3 in amino acids: CSAHPASRGHSDTQYF. As DNA, the CDR3 is TGCAGTGCCCATCCGGCTAGCCGAGGACATTCAGATACGCAGTATTTT.

CDR3 coding DNA: TGTGCCAGCAGTCCCTTGACAGGGGGCGGGCAGTACTTC. Protein product: CASSPLTGGGQYF. The chain links TRBV28 to TRBJ2-7; TRBD1 aligns across 10 bases. From germline, CDR1 is MDHEN and CDR2 SYDVKM. The J segment lost 9 bases and the V segment lost 5 bases, leaving 7 bases of the junction unmatched. The length of the CDR3 is 13 residues.

Many counts were recorded for this clonotype. V and J are TRBV11-2 and TRBJ2-1, with 11 bases that match TRBD2. This CDR3 is 16 amino acids long. Germline V CDR1 and CDR2: SGHAT, FQNNGV. With 1 base clipped from V and 10 bases from J, the junction kept 9 bases outside the gene matches. The CDR3 here is CASSLGVAGGGREQFF. DNA for the CDR3: TGTGCCAGCAGCTTAGGTGTAGCGGGAGGGGGACGGGAGCAGTTCTTC.

A word on this clonotype: A much larger clonotype is one base distant, so this may be a read error. Here the CDR3 omits its conserved ending phenylalanine or tryptophan, so a read error is the likely source. CDR3 in DNA: TGTGCCAGCAGCCACCGGGAGAATAATTCACCCCTCCACCTT. The encoded protein is CASSHRENNSPLHL. The chain carries TRBV13 and TRBJ1-6; D call uncertain. This CDR3 region has 14 residues. Germline-derived CDR1 and CDR2 are PRHDT and FYEKMQ (reference sequence). Trimming took off 5 bases at V and 5 bases at J, with 10 bases between the two ends.

The genes are TRBV20-1 and TRBJ2-3, with 11 positions matching TRBD2. Germline V gene data show CDR1 as DFQATT and CDR2 as SNEGSKA (reference sequence). The CDR3 contains 13 residues. Unmatched junction bases numbered 10, after V lost 6 bases and J lost 11 bases. CDR3: CSATSGKGNEQYF. For the CDR3, the DNA is TGCAGTGCGACTAGCGGGAAAGGCAATGAGCAGTATTTT.

This clonotype showed up many times. The chain combines TRBV20-1 with TRBJ2-1; 8 bases match TRBD2. The V gene end was trimmed by 6 bases and the J gene end by 6 bases; junction bases not matched to a gene: 10. CDR1 and CDR2 (germline): DFQATT, SNEGSKA (reference sequence). There are 14 residues in the CDR3. The CDR3 loop reads CSARVGRGGNEQFF. CDR3 DNA sequence: TGCAGTGCAAGGGTCGGGAGGGGCGGCAATGAGCAGTTCTTC.

Regarding this clonotype: The junction and the germline gene differ at one end; a read error may be behind it. The CDR3, as DNA: TGTGCTAGCAGCTTTTCCGAGACTAGCAAAGATACGCAGTATTTT. Translation gives CASSFSETSKDTQYF. This chain uses TRBV7-7 with TRBJ2-3, with 7 bases that match TRBD2. Germline values: CDR1 SSHAT, CDR2 FNYEAQ (reference sequence). This CDR3 comprises 15 residues. Supplemented by reference TRBV7-7 and TRBJ2-3, the full variable domain reads GAGVSQSPRYKVTKRGQDVTLRCDPISSHATLYWYQQALGQGPEFLTYFNYEAQPDKSGLPSDRFSAERPEGSISTLTIQRTEQRDSAMYRCASSFSETSKDTQYFGPGTRLTVL.

This clonotype was seen repeatedly, ten times or more. The chain uses TRBV27 and TRBJ2-7; unclear D gene. There are 15 residues in the CDR3. The V end was cut by 0 bases, the J end by 2 bases, with 11 bases between. CDR1 is MNHEY, CDR2 SMNVEV, per germline (reference sequence). CDR3 bases: TGTGCCAGCAGTTTATCGATAGGTCAAGCCTACGAGCAGTACTTC. Its protein is CASSLSIGQAYEQYF.

The chain has TRBV7-9 and TRBJ2-5; D remains unclear. V was shortened by 1 base and J by 0 bases, with 12 bases between the two germline ends. The length of the CDR3 is 16 residues. Germline values: CDR1 SEHNR, CDR2 FQNEAQ (reference sequence). The CDR3 region is CASSLVLGKDQETQYF. CDR3 in DNA: TGTGCCAGCAGCTTAGTCCTGGGAAAGGACCAAGAGACCCAGTACTTC.

Ten or more counts support this clonotype. J is TRBJ2-3 and V is TRBV6-4, with D possibly matching TRBD1 (5 bases). The V end lost 3 bases, the J end lost 4 bases, and 20 bases lay between the germline ends. The CDR3 is 17 amino acids. Per the germline V gene, CDR1 is MRHNA and CDR2 is SNTAGT. The CDR3 sequence is CASSDTGRGHGADTQYF. CDR3 nucleotides: TGTGCCAGCAGTGATACAGGACGAGGCCATGGGGCAGATACGCAGTATTTT.

This clonotype was observed many times. V gene TRBV3-1 combines with J gene TRBJ1-4; possible D gene TRBD1, 6 bases. V was cut by 4 bases and J by 8 bases, with 17 bases left in between. CDR1 is LGHDT and CDR2 is YNNKEL in the germline V gene (reference sequence). This CDR3 region has 15 residues. For the CDR3, the DNA is TGTGCCAGCAGCCGCCTAGGGGGTCGAGGGGAAAAACTGTTTTTT. Protein product: CASSRLGGRGEKLFF.

In the case of this clonotype: A single base separates this from a much larger clone, so it may be a read error. The genes are TRBV6-1 and TRBJ2-7; 9 bases line up with TRBD2. Judging by the DNA end, TRBJ2-1 fits better; the J call may be wrong. CDR3 length: 15 amino acids. CDR1 and CDR2 (germline): MNHNS, SASEGT. CDR3 coding DNA: TGTGCCAGCAGTTACACAGGCGGGAGGGGGAAGGAGCAGTTCTTC. Protein: CASSYTGGRGKEQFF.

This clonotype occurred many times. This chain connects TRBV12-3 or TRBV12-4 to TRBJ2-3; 12 nucleotides line up with TRBD1. This CDR3 is 15 amino acids long. V shed 5 bases, J shed 5 bases, and the junction held 5 bases outside the gene matches. CDR3 in DNA: TGTGCCAGCAGTCGGGGACAGGGGGCTGTAGATACGCAGTATTTT. Residues: CASSRGQGAVDTQYF.

This clonotype came up many times. The rearrangement joins TRBV6-5 to TRBJ2-5; tentatively, D is TRBD2 (7 bases). This CDR3 contains 16 residues. Germline lookup yields CDR1 MNHEY and CDR2 SVGAGI. Trimming pared 1 base from V and 5 bases from J, leaving 17 bases between. The CDR3 region has the DNA TGTGCCAGCAGTTACTTAGGGGGGGAGGGCCAGGAGACCCAGTACTTC. Encoded protein: CASSYLGGEGQETQYF.

Notes on this clonotype: Likely a read error: the CDR3 ends without its conserved phenylalanine or tryptophan. The gene calls are TRBV7-2 and TRBJ1-1; no clear D gene. The V gene's germline CDR1 is SGHTA and CDR2 FQGNSA. CDR3 size: 15 residues. The CDR3 DNA follows: TGCGCCAGCAGCCGTCTCACCCCGGGGAGCACTGAAGCTTTCCTT. Its protein product is CASSRLTPGSTEAFL.

Many counts were recorded for this clonotype. V gene TRBV12-3 or TRBV12-4 combines with J gene TRBJ1-4, with 8 bases matching TRBD1. The CDR3 extends over 14 amino acids. The V segment lost 7 bases and the J segment 8 bases; nucleotides outside the gene matches: 9. DNA for the CDR3: TGTGCCAGCACCAAGGACAGGGAGGAGGAAAAACTGTTTTTT. Translated, it gives CASTKDREEEKLFF.

The rearrangement links TRBV7-2 to TRBJ1-6; D unresolved. The CDR3 spans 13 residues. The V gene lost 4 bases and the J gene lost 6 bases, with 7 bases spanning the gap. Germline values: CDR1 SGHTA, CDR2 FQGNSA. The CDR3 nucleotides are TGTGCCAGCAGCTCCCATGGTAATTCACCCCTCCACTTT. Residues: CASSSHGNSPLHF.

This clonotype was recorded at least ten times. The chain recombines TRBV5-4 with TRBJ2-7; 11 bases fit TRBD1. J gave up 4 bases and V 4 bases, and 10 bases lay outside the gene matches. Germline V gene sequence: CDR1 SGHNT, CDR2 YYREEE (reference sequence). This CDR3 has 16 residues. CDR3 DNA sequence: TGTGCCAGCAGCCCGGGACAGGGGGTGCCCCCTTACGAGCAGTACTTC. This translates into CASSPGQGVPPYEQYF. The full variable domain, rest sourced from reference TRBV5-4 and TRBJ2-7, is ETGVTQSPTHLIKTRGQQVTLRCSSQSGHNTVSWYQQALGQGPQFIFQYYREEENGRGNFPPRFSGLQFPNYSSELNVNALELDDSALYLCASSPGQGVPPYEQYFGPGTRLTVT.

Many counts were recorded for this clonotype. This chain joins TRBV29-1 and TRBJ2-7, with 9 bases matching TRBD2. V was clipped by 6 bases and J by 2 bases; unmatched bases: 8. The germline V gene encodes CDR1 SQVTM and CDR2 ANQGSEA. The CDR3 contains 14 residues. In nucleotides, the CDR3 is TGCAGCGTGGGGCTGACTAGCGGCGCCTACGAGCAGTACTTC. This translates into CSVGLTSGAYEQYF.

The V and J genes are TRBV25-1 and TRBJ2-3, with TRBD2 matching over 14 bases. J lost 2 bases, V lost 0 bases, and 10 bases had no gene match. This CDR3 comprises 20 residues. Germline-derived CDR1 and CDR2 are MGHDK and SYGVNS. The CDR3 loop is CASSEYLGRTSGRNTDTQYF. As DNA, the CDR3 is TGTGCCAGCAGTGAATATCTGGGAAGGACTAGCGGGAGGAACACAGATACGCAGTATTTT.

By frequency in the sample, this clonotype is medium-sized. The rearrangement links TRBV29-1 to TRBJ2-7; the D gene is possibly TRBD1 (5 bases). Trimming pared 5 bases from V and 3 bases from J, leaving 8 bases between. Germline V gives CDR1 SQVTM, CDR2 ANQGSEA. The length of the CDR3 is 11 residues. The CDR3 sequence is CSVIRDYEQYF. CDR3 DNA: TGCAGCGTTATCAGGGACTACGAGCAGTACTTC.

This clonotype came up many times. The chain uses TRBV28 and TRBJ2-7, with a possible D match to TRBD2 (5 bases). Germline V gives CDR1 MDHEN, CDR2 SYDVKM. The CDR3 has 14 amino acids. V lost 6 bases, J lost 2 bases, and 14 bases lay in between. CDR3 DNA: TGTGCCAGCAGCCCCAGCGGATCTCCCTACGAGCAGTACTTC. It encodes CASSPSGSPYEQYF.

This clonotype was recorded many times. CDR3 bases: TGTGCCAGCAGTATGGGGCGGGGGGGCCAGCCCCAGCATTTT. It translates to CASSMGRGGQPQHF. The gene calls are TRBV2 and TRBJ1-5, with D maybe TRBD1 (6 bases). The CDR3 runs 14 residues. Germline CDR1 reads SNHLY; CDR2 reads FYNNEI. V dropped 5 bases and J dropped 7 bases, with 15 bases sitting between them.

To note about this clonotype: This may be a read error: a much more frequent sequence differs by one nucleotide. V gene TRBV6-5 combines with J gene TRBJ2-5; TRBD1 agrees at 9 bases. Germline V gene data show CDR1 as MNHEY and CDR2 as SVGAGI. The CDR3 loop spans 15 amino acids. CDR3 in amino acids: CASSPTGGNQGTQYF. CDR3 sequence (DNA): TGTGCCAGCAGTCCGACAGGGGGGAACCAAGGGACCCAGTACTTC.